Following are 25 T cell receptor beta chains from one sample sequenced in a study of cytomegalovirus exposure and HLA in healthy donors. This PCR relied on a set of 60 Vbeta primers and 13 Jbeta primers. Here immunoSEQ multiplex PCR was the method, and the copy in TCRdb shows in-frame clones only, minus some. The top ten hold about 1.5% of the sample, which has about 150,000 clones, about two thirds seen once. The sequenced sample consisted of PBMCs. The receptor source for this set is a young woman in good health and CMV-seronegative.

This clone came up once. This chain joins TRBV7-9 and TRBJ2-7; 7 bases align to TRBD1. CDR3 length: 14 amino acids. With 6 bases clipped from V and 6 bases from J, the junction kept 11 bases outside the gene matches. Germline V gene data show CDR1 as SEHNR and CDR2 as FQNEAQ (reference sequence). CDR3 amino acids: CASRPTGQHGEQYF. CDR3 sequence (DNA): TGTGCCAGCAGACCCACGGGACAGCATGGCGAGCAGTACTTC.

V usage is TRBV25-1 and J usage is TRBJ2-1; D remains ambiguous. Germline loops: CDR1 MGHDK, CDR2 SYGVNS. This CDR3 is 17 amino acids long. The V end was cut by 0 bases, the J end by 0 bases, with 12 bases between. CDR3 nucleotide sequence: TGTGCCAGCAGTGAATATTACCTCGTCAGCTCCTACAATGAGCAGTTCTTC. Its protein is CASSEYYLVSSYNEQFF.

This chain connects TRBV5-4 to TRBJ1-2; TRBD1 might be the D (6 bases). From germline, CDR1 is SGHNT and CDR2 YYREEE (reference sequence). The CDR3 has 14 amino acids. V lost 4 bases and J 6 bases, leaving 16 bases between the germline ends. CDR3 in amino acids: CASSPRPGADGYTF. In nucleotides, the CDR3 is TGTGCCAGCAGCCCTCGCCCAGGGGCTGATGGCTACACCTTC.

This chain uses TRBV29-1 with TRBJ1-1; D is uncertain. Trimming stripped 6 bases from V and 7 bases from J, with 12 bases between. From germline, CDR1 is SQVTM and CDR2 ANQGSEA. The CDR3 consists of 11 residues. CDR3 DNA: TGCAGCGTCCGATCCTCGGTTGAAGCTTTCTTT. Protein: CSVRSSVEAFF.

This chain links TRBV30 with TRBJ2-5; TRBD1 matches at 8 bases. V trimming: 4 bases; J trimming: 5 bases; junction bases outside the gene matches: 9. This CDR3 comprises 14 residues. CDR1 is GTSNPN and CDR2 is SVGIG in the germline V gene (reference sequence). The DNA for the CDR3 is TGTGCCTGGAATAGGGACAGGAAGGCGGAGACCCAGTACTTC. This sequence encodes CAWNRDRKAETQYF.

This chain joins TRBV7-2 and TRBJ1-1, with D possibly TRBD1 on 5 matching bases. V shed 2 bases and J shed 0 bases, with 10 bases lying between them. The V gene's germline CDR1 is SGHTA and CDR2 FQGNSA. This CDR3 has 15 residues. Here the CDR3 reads CASSLPTVVNTEAFF. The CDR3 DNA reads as TGTGCCAGCAGCTTACCGACAGTTGTGAACACTGAAGCTTTCTTT.

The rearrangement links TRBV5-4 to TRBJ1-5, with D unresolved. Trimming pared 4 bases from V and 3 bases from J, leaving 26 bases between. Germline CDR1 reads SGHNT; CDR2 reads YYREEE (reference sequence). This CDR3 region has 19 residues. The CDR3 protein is CASSPTRRNIGGSNQPQHF. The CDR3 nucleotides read TGTGCCAGCAGCCCCACCCGGCGGAATATAGGCGGGTCCAATCAGCCCCAGCATTTT.

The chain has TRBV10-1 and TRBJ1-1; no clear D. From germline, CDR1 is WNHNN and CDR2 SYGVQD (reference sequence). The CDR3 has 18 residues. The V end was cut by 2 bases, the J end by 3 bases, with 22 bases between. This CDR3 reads CASSEICGVPRVDTEAFF. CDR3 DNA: TGCGCCAGCAGTGAGATATGTGGTGTGCCGAGAGTGGACACTGAAGCTTTCTTT.

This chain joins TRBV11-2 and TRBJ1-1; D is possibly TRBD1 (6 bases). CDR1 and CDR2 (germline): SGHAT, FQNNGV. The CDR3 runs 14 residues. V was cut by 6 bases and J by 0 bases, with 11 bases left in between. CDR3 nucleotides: TGTGCCAGCAGTCCTACAGGGTTGAACACTGAAGCTTTCTTT. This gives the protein CASSPTGLNTEAFF.

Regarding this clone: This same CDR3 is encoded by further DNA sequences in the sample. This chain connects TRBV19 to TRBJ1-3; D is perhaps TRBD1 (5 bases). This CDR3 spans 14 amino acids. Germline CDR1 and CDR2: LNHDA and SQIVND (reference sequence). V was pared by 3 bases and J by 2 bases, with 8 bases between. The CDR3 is CASSIPGAGNTIYF. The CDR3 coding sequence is TGTGCCAGTAGTATCCCGGGGGCTGGAAACACCATATATTTT.

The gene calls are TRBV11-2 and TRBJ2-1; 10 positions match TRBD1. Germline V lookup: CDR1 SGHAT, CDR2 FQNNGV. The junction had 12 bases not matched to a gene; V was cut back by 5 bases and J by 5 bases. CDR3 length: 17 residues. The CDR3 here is CASSPRMDRGTDNEQFF. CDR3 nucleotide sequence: TGTGCCAGCAGCCCAAGAATGGACAGGGGGACGGACAATGAGCAGTTCTTC.

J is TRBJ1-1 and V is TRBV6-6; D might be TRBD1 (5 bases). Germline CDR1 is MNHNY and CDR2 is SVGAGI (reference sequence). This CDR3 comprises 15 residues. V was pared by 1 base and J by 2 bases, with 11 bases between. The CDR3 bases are TGTGCCAGCAGTTACTTGTTACAGGCCAACACTGAAGCTTTCTTT. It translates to CASSYLLQANTEAFF.

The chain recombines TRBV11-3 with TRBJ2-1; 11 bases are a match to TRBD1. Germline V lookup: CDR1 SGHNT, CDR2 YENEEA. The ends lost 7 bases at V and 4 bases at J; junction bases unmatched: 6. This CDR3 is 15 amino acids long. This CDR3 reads CASTLGTGGYNEQFF. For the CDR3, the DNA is TGTGCCAGCACGTTGGGGACAGGGGGTTACAATGAGCAGTTCTTC.

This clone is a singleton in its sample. DNA of the CDR3: TGTGCCAGCAGTGACTCTGCGGGAGCGGATGAGCAGTTCTTC. As protein: CASSDSAGADEQFF. V is TRBV6-4 and J is TRBJ2-1, with TRBD2 matching over 7 bases. The CDR3 extends over 14 amino acids. CDR1 and CDR2 from the germline V gene are MRHNA and SNTAGT. Trimming took 0 bases from V and 8 from J; bases not matched to a gene: 4.

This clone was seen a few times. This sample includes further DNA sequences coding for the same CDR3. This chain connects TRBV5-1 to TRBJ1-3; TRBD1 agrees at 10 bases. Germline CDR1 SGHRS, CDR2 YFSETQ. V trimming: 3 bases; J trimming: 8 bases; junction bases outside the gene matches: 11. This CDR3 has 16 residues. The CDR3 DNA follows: TGCGCCAGCAGCTCGTTCCCGGGACAGGGGATCGACACCATATATTTT. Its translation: CASSSFPGQGIDTIYF.

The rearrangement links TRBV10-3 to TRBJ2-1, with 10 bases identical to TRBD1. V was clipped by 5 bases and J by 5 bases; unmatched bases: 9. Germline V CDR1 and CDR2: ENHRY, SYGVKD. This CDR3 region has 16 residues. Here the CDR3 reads CAISSRDRGLNNEQFF. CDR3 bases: TGTGCCATCAGTAGCCGGGACAGGGGATTAAACAATGAGCAGTTCTTC.

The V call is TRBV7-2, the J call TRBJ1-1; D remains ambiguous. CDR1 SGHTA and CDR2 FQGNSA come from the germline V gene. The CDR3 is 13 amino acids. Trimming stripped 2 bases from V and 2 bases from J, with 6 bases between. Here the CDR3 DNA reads TGTGCCAGCAGCTTAACTTCAAACACTGAAGCTTTCTTT. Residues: CASSLTSNTEAFF.

CDR3 residues: CASSQFTGANQPQHF. The CDR3 nucleotides read TGCGCCAGCAGCCAATTTACAGGAGCAAATCAGCCCCAGCATTTT. The chain recombines TRBV4-3 with TRBJ1-5, with a weak D call TRBD1 (5 bases). With 2 bases removed from V and 4 bases from J, the gap between germline ends came to 12 bases. Germline-derived CDR1 and CDR2 are LGHNA and YSLEER. The CDR3 totals 15 residues.

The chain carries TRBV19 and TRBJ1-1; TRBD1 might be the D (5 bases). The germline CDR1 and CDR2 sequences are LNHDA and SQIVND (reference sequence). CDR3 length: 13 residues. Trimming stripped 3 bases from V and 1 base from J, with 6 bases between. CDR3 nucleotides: TGTGCCAGTAGTATCAGGGCGAACACTGAAGCTTTCTTT. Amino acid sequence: CASSIRANTEAFF.

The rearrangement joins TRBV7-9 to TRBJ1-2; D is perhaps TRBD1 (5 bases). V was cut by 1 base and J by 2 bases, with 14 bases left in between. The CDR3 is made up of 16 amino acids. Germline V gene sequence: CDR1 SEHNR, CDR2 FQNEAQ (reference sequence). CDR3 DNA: TGTGCCAGCAGCTTAGGAAGGACGCGACAGAACTATGGCTACACCTTC. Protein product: CASSLGRTRQNYGYTF.

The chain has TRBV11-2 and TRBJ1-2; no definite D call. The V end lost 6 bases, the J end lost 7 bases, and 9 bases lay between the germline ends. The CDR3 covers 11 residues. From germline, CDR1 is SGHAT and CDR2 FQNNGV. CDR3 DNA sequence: TGTGCCAGCAGTCGAGGGTTTGGCTACACCTTC. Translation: CASSRGFGYTF.

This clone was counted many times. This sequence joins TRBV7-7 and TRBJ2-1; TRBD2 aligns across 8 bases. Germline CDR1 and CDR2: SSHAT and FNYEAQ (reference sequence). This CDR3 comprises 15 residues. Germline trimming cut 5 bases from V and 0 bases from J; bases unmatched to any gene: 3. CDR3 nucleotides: TGTGCCAGCAGCCCCCTAGCGGGCTCCTACAATGAGCAGTTCTTC. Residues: CASSPLAGSYNEQFF.

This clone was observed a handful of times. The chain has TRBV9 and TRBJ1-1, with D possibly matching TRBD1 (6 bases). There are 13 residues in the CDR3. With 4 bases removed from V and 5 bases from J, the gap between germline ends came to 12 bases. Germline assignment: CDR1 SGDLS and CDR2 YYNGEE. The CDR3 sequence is CASSTGRGTEAFF. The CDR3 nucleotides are TGTGCCAGCAGCACCGGCAGGGGAACTGAAGCTTTCTTT.

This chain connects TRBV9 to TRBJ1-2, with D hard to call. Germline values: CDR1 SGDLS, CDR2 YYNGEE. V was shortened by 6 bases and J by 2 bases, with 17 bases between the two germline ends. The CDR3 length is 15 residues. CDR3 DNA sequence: TGTGCCAGCACCCCTGGGGAGGTAGCAAACTATGGCTACACCTTC. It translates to CASTPGEVANYGYTF. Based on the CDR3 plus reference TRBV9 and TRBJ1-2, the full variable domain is DSGVTQTPKHLITATGQRVTLRCSPRSGDLSVYWYQQSLDQGLQFLIQYYNGEERAKGNILERFSAQQFPDLHSELNLSSLELGDSALYFCASTPGEVANYGYTFGSGTRLTVV.

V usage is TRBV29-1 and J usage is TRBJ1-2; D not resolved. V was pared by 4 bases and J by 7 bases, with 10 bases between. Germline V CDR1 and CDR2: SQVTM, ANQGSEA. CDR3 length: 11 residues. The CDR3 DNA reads TGCAGCGTTGGAGTGACGGGTGGCTACACCTTC. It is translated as CSVGVTGGYTF.